Listed below are T cell receptor beta chains from one sample, sequenced in a study of long-term antiretroviral therapy in people with HIV. This table comes from immunoSEQ multiplex PCR, and its TCRdb copy is limited to in-frame clones, with some not included. The table includes some 23,000 clones, roughly 93% detected once. Sequencing used unsorted PBMCs, obtained 7.6 years after starting antiretroviral therapy. These receptors originate from a woman in her forties with HIV. Each CDR3 is given with its conserved first and last residue. The D gene is left open where the match is weak. Size tells how often a clone was seen (once, few, many) or the class of an expanded clone, and some rows leave it out.

>NA|TRBJ2-6|NA|TRBV2
CASDKLSRGVSGANVLTF
TGTGCCAGCGATAAATTAAGTAGGGGCGTATCTGGGGCCAACGTCCTGACTTTC
>NA|TRBJ1-1|NA|TRBV11-2
CASSFRQGGITNTEAFF
TGTGCCAGCAGCTTTCGCCAAGGAGGAATAACGAACACTGAAGCTTTCTTT
>NA|TRBJ1-5|NA|TRBV7-2
CASSLEAQPQHF
TGTGCCAGCAGCTTAGAAGCTCAGCCCCAGCATTTT
>NA|TRBJ2-5|NA|TRBV27
CASSLMGGAPETQYF
TGTGCCAGCAGTTTAATGGGCGGCGCTCCGGAGACCCAGTACTTC
>NA|TRBJ2-3|NA|TRBV5-5
CASSFQRTDTQYF
TGTGCCAGCAGCTTCCAACGCACAGATACGCAGTATTTT
>NA|TRBJ1-6|NA|TRBV14
CASSPRTWSYNSPLHF
TGTGCCAGCAGCCCTAGAACCTGGTCCTATAATTCACCCCTCCACTTT
>NA|TRBJ2-3|NA|TRBV5-1
CASSLADRMTDTQYF
TGCGCCAGCAGCTTGGCCGACAGGATGACAGATACGCAGTATTTT
>NA|TRBJ2-7|NA|TRBV19
CASSLRENFYEQYF
TGTGCCAGTAGTCTCCGAGAAAACTTTTACGAGCAGTACTTC
>NA|TRBJ2-1|TRBD2|TRBV12-5
CASGLTSGGPYNEQFF
TGTGCTAGTGGTTTGACGAGCGGGGGACCCTACAATGAGCAGTTCTTC
>NA|TRBJ1-1|TRBD1|TRBV5-1
CASSFQGTENTEAFF
TGCGCCAGCAGCTTTCAAGGGACAGAGAACACTGAAGCTTTCTTT
>NA|TRBJ1-3|TRBD1|TRBV2
CASSGTGRNTIYF
TGTGCCAGCAGCGGGACAGGGAGAAACACCATATATTTT
>once|TRBJ1-1|NA|TRBV5-1
CASSLSTGSLGYTEAFF
TGCGCCAGCAGCTTATCCACAGGGTCTTTAGGGTACACTGAAGCTTTCTTT
>NA|TRBJ2-7|NA|TRBV6-5
CASSYSIGSSYEQYF
TGTGCCAGCAGTTACTCAATCGGGAGCTCCTACGAGCAGTACTTC
>NA|TRBJ2-5|NA|TRBV5-1
CASSLTGDAKTQYF
TGCGCCAGCAGCTTGACTGGCGACGCAAAGACCCAGTACTTC
>NA|TRBJ1-1|TRBD1|TRBV7-9
CASNAGGQNTEAFF
TGTGCCAGCAACGCAGGGGGCCAGAACACTGAAGCTTTCTTT
>NA|TRBJ1-5|NA|TRBV19
CASSINLGDQPQHF
TGTGCCAGTAGTATAAATTTGGGAGATCAGCCCCAGCATTTT
>NA|TRBJ1-2|NA|TRBV6-1
CASRNTELANYGYTF
TGTGCCAGCAGGAATACAGAATTAGCTAACTATGGCTACACCTTC
>NA|TRBJ2-1|TRBD2|TRBV27
CASSPRRGLAGFSEQFF
TGTGCCAGCAGTCCAAGAAGGGGACTAGCGGGGTTTAGTGAGCAGTTCTTC
>NA|TRBJ2-3|NA|TRBV5-4
CASSRDNPDTDTQYF
TGTGCCAGCAGCCGGGACAATCCAGACACAGATACGCAGTATTTT